This entry describes one TCR beta chain. It was with 60 Vbeta and 13 Jbeta primers that the PCR ran. Sequencing was performed with immunoSEQ multiplex PCR; in TCRdb, only in-frame clones are kept and a portion is missing. Of around 170,000 clones in the sample, 80% are singletons; the top ten hold approximately 6.3%. Per germline, CDR1 SGDLS and CDR2 YYNGEE. V lost 4 bases to trimming and J lost 5 bases; unmatched junction nucleotides: 15. The CDR3 sequence is 18 residues long. The data derive from a study of cytomegalovirus exposure and HLA in healthy donors. Across the study: Approximately 81% of a few hundred genotyped donors fell in the Caucasian-associated ancestry cluster.

The sequence came from a man aged 40-55 years in good health and CMV-seropositive. Sequencing used PBMCs. J is TRBJ2-3 and V is TRBV9; 11 nucleotides agree with TRBD1. CDR3 sequence: CASSPRAGTGGEEDTQYF. CDR3 in DNA: TGTGCCAGCAGCCCCCGCGCCGGGACAGGGGGGGAGGAAGATACGCAGTATTTT.